Below, 22 T cell receptor beta chains from the same sample are listed, as sequenced in a study of T-cell memory formation after mild COVID-19. TCRdb independently ran MiXCR on the 5' RACE reads; one entry per CDR3 protein. The table records about 210,000 distinct CDR3 sequences, about 10% of them present only once. Sequenced input: PBMCs or a T cell subset sorted from them (not recorded which). These TCRs come from a man younger than 35 who had mild COVID-19 (a few samples of this study predate the infection). Cell type and time point are not known.

The chain has TRBV2 and TRBJ2-7; tentative D call: TRBD2 (5 bases). The CDR3 has 11 amino acids. The germline CDR1 and CDR2 sequences are SNHLY and FYNNEI. The V and J ends lost 6 bases and 6 bases respectively, with 9 bases between them. CDR3 sequence reads: CASSYEGEQYV. The DNA for the CDR3 is TGTGCCAGCAGCTACGAGGGCGAGCAGTACGTC.

This chain joins TRBV9 and TRBJ2-7; no reliable D call. This CDR3 region has 9 residues. CDR1 SGDLS and CDR2 YYNGEE come from the germline V gene. Between the trimmed V and J ends, which lost 5 bases and 6 bases, there was a span of 3 bases. CDR3 bases: TGTGCCAGCAGGCGCGAGCAGTACTTC. It specifies CASRREQYF.

V usage is TRBV5-1 and J usage is TRBJ2-5; TRBD1 is a possible D gene (7 bases). Germline values: CDR1 SGHRS, CDR2 YFSETQ. This CDR3 comprises 15 residues. V was shortened by 8 bases and J by 5 bases, with 22 bases between the two germline ends. CDR3 residues: CASRSQGGLGETQYF. CDR3 bases: TGCGCCAGTCGTTCCCAGGGGGGCCTGGGGGAGACCCAGTACTTC.

This clonotype appeared many times. The V call is TRBV5-1, the J call TRBJ2-3, with 8 bases matching TRBD1. Germline assignment: CDR1 SGHRS and CDR2 YFSETQ. V shed 6 bases, J shed 4 bases, and the junction held 10 bases outside the gene matches. This CDR3 spans 15 amino acids. The CDR3 region has the DNA TGCGCCAGCACCCACCAGGGGGCTCGCGCAGATACGCAGTATTTT. Protein: CASTHQGARADTQYF.

This clonotype came up a few times. The V call is TRBV7-2, the J call TRBJ1-6; 11 bases fit TRBD1. Trimming removed 1 base from V and 7 bases from J; junction bases left unmatched: 3. Germline CDR1 is SGHTA and CDR2 is FQGNSA. The CDR3 loop spans 16 amino acids. CDR3 DNA sequence: TGTGCCAGCAGCTTAGTGGGGACAGGGGGGAATTCACCCCTCCACTTT. Protein product: CASSLVGTGGNSPLHF.

The rearrangement joins TRBV5-1 to TRBJ2-7, with D perhaps TRBD1 (5 bases). The length of the CDR3 is 16 residues. Germline values: CDR1 SGHRS, CDR2 YFSETQ. Trimming took off 4 bases at V and 2 bases at J, with 19 bases between the two ends. The CDR3 sequence: CASSTKSGNGAYEQYF. The DNA of the CDR3 is TGCGCCAGCAGCACCAAGTCAGGGAATGGAGCCTACGAGCAGTACTTC.

In this sample, this clonotype turned up a few times. The chain couples TRBV6-2 or TRBV6-3 to TRBJ2-1, with unresolved D. Trimming cost V 0 bases and J 4 bases, with 7 bases left between them. Germline lookup yields CDR1 MNHEY and CDR2 SVGEGT. The CDR3 has 14 residues. CDR3 loop: CASSYSLVYNEQFF. The CDR3 DNA reads TGTGCCAGCAGTTACTCTCTAGTATACAATGAGCAGTTCTTC.

Only a few counts were recorded for this clonotype. The CDR3 here is CASRQGWNSPLHF. Here the CDR3 DNA reads TGTGCCAGCAGACAGGGGTGGAATTCACCCCTCCACTTT. The chain uses TRBV6-2 or TRBV6-3 and TRBJ1-6, with 7 bases identical to TRBD1. V gave up 6 bases and J gave up 7 bases; unmatched junction bases: 3. The CDR3 loop spans 13 amino acids. The germline V gene has CDR1 MNHEY and CDR2 SVGEGT.

This clonotype was observed at least ten times. The chain is built from TRBV5-1 and TRBJ2-5; tentatively, D is TRBD1 or TRBD2 (5 bases each). V shed 4 bases and J shed 1 base, with 14 bases lying between them. The CDR3 sequence is 15 residues long. Germline loops: CDR1 SGHRS, CDR2 YFSETQ. The DNA of the CDR3 is TGCGCCAGCAGCCTGACCGGGGCCATCCAAGAGACCCAGTACTTC. Protein sequence: CASSLTGAIQETQYF.

The chain recombines TRBV5-1 with TRBJ2-5, with D perhaps TRBD1 (5 bases). The germline V gene has CDR1 SGHRS and CDR2 YFSETQ. V dropped 4 bases and J dropped 5 bases, with 21 bases sitting between them. The CDR3 is 16 residues long. The CDR3 DNA sequence: TGCGCCAGCAGCGTGCAAGTGGGGCAGGGCCACGAGACCCAGTACTTC. Translation gives CASSVQVGQGHETQYF.

This clonotype was seen only a few times. This chain uses TRBV20-1 with TRBJ1-3; 9 nucleotides agree with TRBD1. The J segment lost 1 base and the V segment lost 2 bases, leaving 15 bases of the junction unmatched. Germline CDR1 is DFQATT and CDR2 is SNEGSKA (reference sequence). The CDR3 totals 19 residues. The CDR3 here is CSARITGGHSDPSGNTIYF. CDR3 in DNA: TGCAGTGCTAGAATAACAGGGGGCCACTCCGATCCATCTGGAAACACCATATATTTT.

The chain recombines TRBV20-1 with TRBJ2-5; D possibly corresponds to TRBD2 (5 bases). Between the trimmed V and J ends, which lost 3 bases and 7 bases, there was a span of 15 bases. The CDR3 is 13 amino acids. CDR1 is DFQATT, CDR2 SNEGSKA, per germline (reference sequence). The CDR3 nucleotides read TGCAGTGCTAGCCCCACGGGGAAGACGACCCAGTACTTC. Its protein is CSASPTGKTTQYF.

This clonotype was counted only a few times. The chain uses TRBV28 and TRBJ2-1, with TRBD1 matching over 8 bases. V lost 8 bases to trimming and J lost 7 bases; unmatched junction nucleotides: 7. Germline CDR1 MDHEN, CDR2 SYDVKM. The length of the CDR3 is 13 residues. CDR3 sequence reads: CASRPGGRNEQFF. For the CDR3, the DNA is TGTGCCAGCCGCCCAGGGGGCCGAAATGAGCAGTTCTTC. Using reference TRBV28 and TRBJ2-1 for the parts outside the CDR3, the full variable domain is DVKVTQSSRYLVKRTGEKVFLECVQDMDHENMFWYRQDPGLGLRLIYFSYDVKMKEKGDIPEGYSVSREKKERFSLILESASTNQTSMYLCASRPGGRNEQFFGPGTRLTVL.

The chain has TRBV10-1 and TRBJ1-5, with TRBD1 as a possible D gene (5 bases). The CDR3 contains 13 residues. V was trimmed by 8 bases and J by 6 bases, leaving 14 bases between them. Germline CDR1 is WNHNN and CDR2 is SYGVQD (reference sequence). The CDR3 is CASQESGGQPQHF. CDR3 in DNA: TGCGCCAGCCAGGAATCTGGGGGTCAGCCCCAGCATTTT.

The V call is TRBV6-6, the J call TRBJ2-1; a weak D match, TRBD2 (6 bases). V was trimmed by 2 bases and J by 6 bases, leaving 14 bases between them. CDR1 is MNHNY and CDR2 is SVGAGI in the germline V gene (reference sequence). There are 15 residues in the CDR3. The CDR3 spells CASSYGGADLNEQFF. For the CDR3, the DNA is TGTGCCAGCAGTTACGGCGGGGCGGACCTCAATGAGCAGTTCTTC.

V usage is TRBV5-1 and J usage is TRBJ2-3; TRBD1 is a possible D gene (5 bases). CDR3 length: 14 amino acids. CDR1 is SGHRS and CDR2 is YFSETQ in the germline V gene. The V and J ends lost 0 bases and 2 bases respectively, with 7 bases between them. Here the CDR3 DNA reads TGCGCCAGCAGCTTGGAGGGGTTCACAGATACGCAGTATTTT. This translates into CASSLEGFTDTQYF.

This clonotype occurred a few times. This chain links TRBV7-9 with TRBJ2-6, with D perhaps being TRBD1 or TRBD2 (5 bases each). In germline, CDR1 is SEHNR, CDR2 FQNEAQ (reference sequence). The CDR3 length is 18 residues. V gave up 5 bases and J gave up 0 bases, with 17 bases separating them. The CDR3 here is CASSPAPGRHSGANVLTF. DNA of the CDR3: TGTGCCAGCAGCCCCGCTCCGGGACGGCACTCTGGGGCCAACGTCCTGACTTTC.

This clonotype has at least ten counts. J is TRBJ2-7 and V is TRBV5-1; TRBD2 might be the D (6 bases). The germline CDR1 and CDR2 sequences are SGHRS and YFSETQ. The CDR3 spans 13 residues. Trimming stripped 1 base from V and 3 bases from J, with 8 bases between. CDR3 residues: CASSLWGDYEQYF. CDR3 bases: TGCGCCAGCAGCTTGTGGGGGGACTACGAGCAGTACTTC.

In its sample, this clonotype was seen a few times. This chain connects TRBV27 to TRBJ1-1; D call uncertain. Germline values: CDR1 MNHEY, CDR2 SMNVEV (reference sequence). V was cut by 3 bases and J by 0 bases, with 8 bases left in between. The CDR3 has 14 residues. This CDR3 reads CASSFRGMNTEAFF. The CDR3 region has the DNA TGTGCCAGCAGTTTCCGAGGGATGAACACTGAAGCTTTCTTT.

The rearrangement uses TRBV3-1 and TRBJ1-2; D is perhaps TRBD1 (6 bases). The germline gives CDR1 LGHDT, CDR2 YNNKEL (reference sequence). V was pared by 3 bases and J by 5 bases, with 19 bases between. CDR3 length: 16 residues. DNA of the CDR3: TGTGCCAGCAGCCAGGCGGGGGGCTCCTACGATTATGGCTACACCTTC. Encoded protein: CASSQAGGSYDYGYTF.

This clonotype was seen only a few times. This chain joins TRBV24-1 and TRBJ2-3; D not certain. V was pared by 5 bases and J by 3 bases, with 14 bases between. This CDR3 region has 15 residues. Germline CDR1 reads KGHDR; CDR2 reads SFDVKD. The CDR3 loop reads CATSVSGRGTDTQYF. The CDR3 nucleotides are TGTGCCACCAGTGTATCCGGTCGTGGGACAGATACGCAGTATTTT.

V and J are TRBV6-6 and TRBJ1-2, with D hard to call. V lost 9 bases, J lost 2 bases, and 13 bases lay in between. The CDR3 is made up of 13 amino acids. The germline CDR1 and CDR2 sequences are MNHNY and SVGAGI (reference sequence). CDR3 loop: CASQAGANYGYTF. In DNA, the CDR3 is TGTGCCAGTCAGGCGGGCGCGAACTATGGCTACACCTTC.